This entry concerns a single T cell receptor (beta chain). Its antigen is undetermined. TCRdb itself ran the 5' RACE reads through MiXCR, one entry per CDR3 protein. The sample lists more than 300,000 distinct CDR3 sequences, roughly 19% occurring once. The data originate from a study of T-cell memory formation after mild COVID-19. Whole-study results and caveats: The study found balanced CD4/CD8 in clones contracting day 15 to 85 and a CD4+ lean in later expanders. A subset of responding clones appeared in pre-infection memory, suggesting cross-reactive memory joined. SARS-CoV-2 specificity was not confirmed for second-wave clones peaking on day 37.

CDR3 length equals 14 residues. V shed 5 bases and J shed 3 bases, with 11 bases lying between them. CDR1 and CDR2 (germline): SGHTA, FQGTGA. The receptor was isolated from a man between 18 and 29 years old who had mild COVID-19 (a few samples of this study predate the infection). Cell type and time point are not known. The chain carries TRBV7-3 and TRBJ2-1, with D possibly being TRBD2 (6 bases). The sequenced material came from PBMCs or a T cell subset sorted from them (not recorded which). For the CDR3, the DNA is TGTGCCAGCAGCCCCATCGGGGGCTACAATGAGCAGTTCTTC. Its protein product is CASSPIGGYNEQFF.